This T cell receptor beta chain derives from a study of shared clonotypes between healthy human individuals (dated by TCRdb to about 2020). As for the study more broadly: Three men and a couple of women, aged 18 to 49 years, made up the cohort. Per donor, leukapheresis produced somewhere between about 0.9 and 9.5 billion PBMCs. For each donor, CD4 naive and CD4 memory were each run on three plates, CD8 naive on two plates, and CD8 memory on one plate. To estimate repertoire size and how much clonotype sharing occurs between individuals, the study deeply sequenced the blood TCR repertoires of a handful of healthy adults. To increase sequencing depth and limit assay-specific biases, TCR repertoire library preparation and sequencing were carried out by different laboratories using diverse techniques.

The junction shows trimming of 4 bases on V and 5 bases on J, and the gene matches do not reach 12 bases of it. Taken from cysteine to phenylalanine, the CDR3 has 17 residues. Just CDR3 DNA is preserved here, 51 bases in frame from base 1. Based on the germline V gene, the CDR1 and CDR2 sequences are SNHLY and FYNNEI. Comments on this clone: This receptor's antigen is unknown. No much larger clonotype is one base removed from it; base qualities were not supplied.

Study-wide conclusions, independent of this receptor: Across four donors, around 5.4% of naive CD4, roughly 3.3% of naive CD8, roughly 2.2% of memory CD4, and roughly 0.4% of memory CD8 clonotypes were shared. The small number of donors limited the genetic and exposure-history diversity represented. Compared with non-shared clonotypes, clonotypes shared by all four sorted-subset donors had higher generation probabilities. Naive subsets generally had larger estimated clonotype richness than memory subsets. Sampling was restricted to blood, and TCR repertoires in tissue are likely to differ from TCR repertoires in blood. Pairwise subsampling led to the expectation that sequencing depth would affect the degree of clonotype sharing among donors. Even with the large sequencing depth, rarefaction of the sorted-subset datasets indicated that sequencing was incomplete.

The donors were healthy, HIV-negative adults who had no recently reported acute infections or vaccinations. All donors were Caucasian adults living in Nashville, Tennessee, USA. CD4+ T cells were enriched by magnetic negative selection, after which naive cells were positively selected on CD45RA and the negative fraction was taken as the memory subset. Blood was collected by leukapheresis, and PBMCs were isolated by Ficoll-Histopaque density gradient centrifugation and then cryopreserved in liquid nitrogen vapor phase. Purity and quantity of every magnetically sorted T cell population were checked by analytical flow cytometry. From each sorted fraction, genomic DNA was isolated and quantified by UV absorbance on a Nanodrop 2000c. TCR CDR3 regions were amplified from genomic DNA by multiplex PCR using the deep immunoSEQ assay. For each cell subset, the extracted genomic DNA was distributed evenly across all wells of several immunoSEQ 96-well plates, and each plate served as one replicate. For sorted subsets, each replicate PCR was loaded with roughly 0.2 ug genomic DNA, equivalent to 30,000 or so T cell genomes. The purified libraries were quantified using a Qubit 3.0 fluorometer, sized with a Bioanalyzer 2100, and then quantified again using the KAPA Library Quantification kit. Each immunoSEQ 96-well plate was sequenced on its own single-read 150-cycle Illumina NextSeq 550 flow cell. From the authors' description of their analysis: Because the immunoSEQ output held only junctional sequences and lacked quality scores, the filtering could not match the filtering applied to full-length reads. To assign V/J genes and CDR3, sequences were annotated against IMGT germline references using PyIR, a Python wrapper for IgBLAST v1.9. Reads with weak V/J assignments (E-value above 1e-6), missing CDR3, stop codons, out-of-frame junctions, or ambiguous translated residues were removed. A V3J clonotype was defined by an identical inferred V gene, J gene, and CDR3 amino acid sequence. To compute the percentage overlap between repertoires, the number of shared unique clonotypes was divided by the size of the smaller repertoire. Repertoire richness was assessed with RTK rarefaction, the Chao1 estimator, and Recon v2.1 estimates of unobserved clonotypes. OLGA was used to compute generation probabilities for all TCRbeta clonotypes that the gDNA method yielded from several donors. The table was pulled from immuneACCESS by TCRdb, which kept in-frame rearrangements only. Such tables lose some clones; where checked, under half of the loss comes from unresolved V genes, and the rest has no known cause. The V and J calls and clone size are taken from that table; D and trimming were inferred from the DNA. The sample table shows hundreds of thousands of clones, and 73% are seen once. 1.5% to 2% of the sample lies in the top ten.

The sample comprised memory CD4+ T cells sorted from blood. Read against the paper, the sample's cell subset or site label means: CD45RA-negative fraction. This sequence uses TRBV2 and TRBJ2-7, with 12 central nucleotides matching TRBD2. The sequence came from a woman in her 30s in good health. At the DNA level, the sequence is TGTGCCAGCAGTGGAGGGGGACTAGCGGGCCCACGAAACGAGCAGTACTTC. This codes for CASSGGGLAGPRNEQYF. The CDR3 plus the reference TRBV2 and TRBJ2-7 genes for the other parts give the full variable domain: EPEVTQTPSHQVTQMGQEVILRCVPISNHLYFYWYRQILGQKVEFLVSFYNNEISEKSEIFDDQFSVERPDGSNFTLKIRSTKLEDSAMYFCASSGGGLAGPRNEQYFGPGTRLTVT.